The 14 T cell receptor beta chains listed next were all sequenced from one sample in a study of cytomegalovirus exposure and HLA in healthy donors. The PCR contained 60 Vbeta and 13 Jbeta primers. Measured with immunoSEQ multiplex PCR; TCRdb has only the in-frame clones, and not every one. This sample's table has around 52,000 clones. Sequencing was performed on PBMCs. The receptors stem from a man aged 40-50 years in good health and CMV-seropositive.

The V and J genes are TRBV7-6 and TRBJ2-1; 7 nucleotides align to TRBD2. This CDR3 is built from 17 residues. The trim removed 2 bases at V and 6 bases at J, leaving 13 bases unmatched. Germline V CDR1 and CDR2: SGHVS, FNYEAQ. CDR3 residues: CASSLTSAGVGVNEQFF. The CDR3 DNA sequence: TGTGCCAGCAGCTTAACCTCCGCGGGGGTAGGGGTCAATGAGCAGTTCTTC.

The chain carries TRBV29-1 and TRBJ1-2, with D maybe TRBD1 (5 bases). This CDR3 spans 12 amino acids. V lost 7 bases and J lost 6, with 15 bases in between. CDR1 SQVTM and CDR2 ANQGSEA come from the germline V gene. In DNA, the CDR3 is TGCAGCGGCGGGGGAACGATCGATGGCTACACCTTC. Its translation: CSGGGTIDGYTF.

The chain joins TRBV6-1 to TRBJ1-3; D gene unclear. The V end was cut by 5 bases, the J end by 8 bases, with 16 bases between. The V gene's germline CDR1 is MNHNS and CDR2 SASEGT. This CDR3 region has 14 residues. The CDR3 bases are TGTGCCAGCAGTTGGGCTGGGCCAGACGACACCATATATTTT. Amino acid sequence: CASSWAGPDDTIYF.

The V gene is TRBV4-1, the J gene TRBJ2-1; TRBD2 matches at 7 bases. The V segment lost 4 bases and the J segment 5 bases; nucleotides outside the gene matches: 8. The length of the CDR3 is 15 residues. The germline V gene encodes CDR1 MGHRA and CDR2 YSYEKL. The CDR3 nucleotides read TGCGCCAGCAGCCTTTCTACCGGGACTAACAATGAGCAGTTCTTC. Residues: CASSLSTGTNNEQFF.

CDR3 nucleotide sequence: TGTGCCAGCTCACCAAGGGAGTTTGAAGCTTTCTTT. Its protein is CASSPREFEAFF. The gene calls are TRBV18 and TRBJ1-1; D remains unclear. The ends were cut back, 2 bases at V and 7 bases at J, with 8 bases in the middle. CDR1 is KGHSH and CDR2 is LQKENI in the germline V gene. This CDR3 has 12 residues.

The rearrangement uses TRBV19 and TRBJ2-7, with unresolved D. CDR1 and CDR2 (germline): LNHDA, SQIVND (reference sequence). V was cut by 1 base and J by 0 bases, with 7 bases left in between. This CDR3 is 14 amino acids long. The CDR3: CASSIAGSSYEQYF. CDR3 bases: TGTGCCAGTAGTATAGCAGGCAGCTCCTACGAGCAGTACTTC. Together with reference TRBV19 and TRBJ2-7, the CDR3 gives the full variable domain: DGGITQSPKYLFRKEGQNVTLSCEQNLNHDAMYWYRQDPGQGLRLIYYSQIVNDFQKGDIAEGYSVSREKKESFPLTVTSAQKNPTAFYLCASSIAGSSYEQYFGPGTRLTVT.

This rearrangement joins TRBV6-5 to TRBJ2-1; possibly TRBD2 for D (5 bases). Germline V gene sequence: CDR1 MNHEY, CDR2 SVGAGI. The CDR3 length is 8 residues. V lost 11 bases, J lost 14 bases, and 10 bases lay in between. For the CDR3, the DNA is TGTGCCGCCGGGGTAAAGTTCTTC. Protein: CAAGVKFF.

V gene TRBV9 combines with J gene TRBJ2-5; 8 nucleotides agree with TRBD1. Germline loops: CDR1 SGDLS, CDR2 YYNGEE. This CDR3 spans 15 amino acids. Trimming took 0 bases from V and 2 from J; bases not matched to a gene: 3. Here the CDR3 DNA reads TGTGCCAGCAGCGTAGTCGGGACAGGTCAAGAGACCCAGTACTTC. This codes for CASSVVGTGQETQYF.

The genes are TRBV2 and TRBJ2-7; 7 bases map to TRBD1. This CDR3 spans 14 amino acids. Trimming cost V 6 bases and J 2 bases; bases outside gene matches: 7. Germline CDR1 and CDR2: SNHLY and FYNNEI. The CDR3 protein is CASSDRAQPYEQYF. The CDR3 DNA reads as TGTGCCAGCAGCGACAGGGCCCAACCCTACGAGCAGTACTTC.

The chain has TRBV5-4 and TRBJ2-5; possibly TRBD2 for D (6 bases). The J call may not be correct, given that the DNA end is closer to TRBJ2-7. The CDR3 totals 15 residues. Germline CDR1 SGHNT, CDR2 YYREEE (reference sequence). The CDR3 nucleotides are TGTGCCAGCAGTCTTAAACGGGAGTCTCACTACGAGCAGTACTTC. This codes for CASSLKRESHYEQYF.

The genes are TRBV7-9 and TRBJ2-2; unclear D gene. The CDR3 covers 15 residues. CDR1 and CDR2 from the germline V gene are SEHNR and FQNEAQ (reference sequence). The V and J ends lost 2 bases and 1 base respectively, with 8 bases between them. The CDR3 reads CASSLLSLNTGELFF. CDR3 in DNA: TGTGCCAGCAGCTTATTGTCTCTGAACACCGGGGAGCTGTTTTTT. Based on the CDR3 plus reference TRBV7-9 and TRBJ2-2, the full variable domain is DTGVSQNPRHKITKRGQNVTFRCDPISEHNRLYWYRQTLGQGPEFLTYFQNEAQLEKSRLLSDRFSAERPKGSFSTLEIQRTEQGDSAMYLCASSLLSLNTGELFFGEGSRLTVL.

The chain uses TRBV6-5 and TRBJ1-4; 7 bases map to TRBD1. Germline V gene data show CDR1 as MNHEY and CDR2 as SVGAGI. CDR3 length: 15 residues. V dropped 0 bases and J dropped 10; count of bases not matched to a gene: 8. The CDR3 coding sequence is TGTGCCAGCAGTTACTCGATTACAGGGGTAGGAAAACTGTTTTTT. Its translation: CASSYSITGVGKLFF.

The CDR3 spells CASTGSYNEQFF. CDR3 DNA: TGTGCCAGTACAGGGTCCTACAATGAGCAGTTCTTC. The V call is TRBV19, the J call TRBJ2-1; tentative D call: TRBD1 (5 bases). The CDR3 runs to 12 residues. Trimming took off 7 bases at V and 1 base at J, with 5 bases between the two ends. CDR1 and CDR2 from the germline V gene are LNHDA and SQIVND (reference sequence).

This chain joins TRBV30 and TRBJ2-3, with 10 bases lining up with TRBD2. Trimming at V came to 1 base and at J to 2 bases, leaving 9 bases not matched to a gene. Germline CDR1 GTSNPN, CDR2 SVGIG (reference sequence). The CDR3 spans 17 residues. CDR3 in DNA: TGTGCCTGGAGTGACTGGACTAGCGGAAGCCCCACAGATACGCAGTATTTT. It specifies CAWSDWTSGSPTDTQYF.